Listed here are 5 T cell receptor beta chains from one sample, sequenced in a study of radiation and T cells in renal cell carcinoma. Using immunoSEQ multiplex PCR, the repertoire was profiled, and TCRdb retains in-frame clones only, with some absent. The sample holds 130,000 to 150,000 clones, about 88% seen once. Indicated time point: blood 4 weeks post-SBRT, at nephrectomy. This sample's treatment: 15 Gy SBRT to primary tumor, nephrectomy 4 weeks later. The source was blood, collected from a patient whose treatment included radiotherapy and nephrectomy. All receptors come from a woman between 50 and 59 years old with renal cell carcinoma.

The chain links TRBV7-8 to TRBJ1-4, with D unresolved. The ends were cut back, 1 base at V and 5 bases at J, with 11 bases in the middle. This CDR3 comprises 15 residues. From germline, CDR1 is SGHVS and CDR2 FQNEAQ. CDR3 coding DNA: TGTGCCAGCAGCTTAGGATGGTCGGAGAATGAAAAACTGTTTTTT. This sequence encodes CASSLGWSENEKLFF. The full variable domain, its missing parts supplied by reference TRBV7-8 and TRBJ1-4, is GAGVSQSPRYKVAKRGQDVALRCDPISGHVSLFWYQQALGQGPEFLTYFQNEAQLDKSGLPSDRFFAERPEGSVSTLKIQRTQQEDSAVYLCASSLGWSENEKLFFGSGTQLSVL.

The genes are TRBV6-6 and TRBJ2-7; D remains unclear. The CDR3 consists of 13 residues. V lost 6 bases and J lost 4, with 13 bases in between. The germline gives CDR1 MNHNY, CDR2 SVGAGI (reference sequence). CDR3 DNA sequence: TGTGCCAGCAGCGCCCGGTGGGGATACGAGCAGTACTTC. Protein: CASSARWGYEQYF.

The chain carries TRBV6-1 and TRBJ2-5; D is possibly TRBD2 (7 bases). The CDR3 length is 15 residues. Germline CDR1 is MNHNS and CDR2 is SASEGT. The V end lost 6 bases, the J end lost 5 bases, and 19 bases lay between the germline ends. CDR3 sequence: CASSKGGASRETQYF. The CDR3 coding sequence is TGTGCCAGCAGCAAAGGGGGGGCCAGTAGGGAGACCCAGTACTTC.

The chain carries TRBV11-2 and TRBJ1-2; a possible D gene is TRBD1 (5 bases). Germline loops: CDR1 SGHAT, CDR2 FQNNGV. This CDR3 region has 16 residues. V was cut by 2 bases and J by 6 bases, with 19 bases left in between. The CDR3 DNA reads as TGTGCCAGCAGCTTACAGGGTGGGCCCTCGGCGAATGGCTACACCTTC. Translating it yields CASSLQGGPSANGYTF. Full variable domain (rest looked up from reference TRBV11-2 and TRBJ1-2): EAGVAQSPRYKIIEKRQSVAFWCNPISGHATLYWYQQILGQGPKLLIQFQNNGVVDDSQLPKDRFSAERLKGVDSTLKIQPAKLEDSAVYLCASSLQGGPSANGYTFGSGTRLTVV.

CDR3 region: CASSQDGRDSSYEQYF. In DNA, the CDR3 is TGCGCCAGCAGCCAAGATGGTCGGGACAGCTCCTACGAGCAGTACTTC. The chain is built from TRBV4-1 and TRBJ2-7; 7 nucleotides agree with TRBD1. V shed 0 bases, J shed 0 bases, and the junction held 5 bases outside the gene matches. The CDR3 is made up of 16 amino acids. From germline, CDR1 is MGHRA and CDR2 YSYEKL.